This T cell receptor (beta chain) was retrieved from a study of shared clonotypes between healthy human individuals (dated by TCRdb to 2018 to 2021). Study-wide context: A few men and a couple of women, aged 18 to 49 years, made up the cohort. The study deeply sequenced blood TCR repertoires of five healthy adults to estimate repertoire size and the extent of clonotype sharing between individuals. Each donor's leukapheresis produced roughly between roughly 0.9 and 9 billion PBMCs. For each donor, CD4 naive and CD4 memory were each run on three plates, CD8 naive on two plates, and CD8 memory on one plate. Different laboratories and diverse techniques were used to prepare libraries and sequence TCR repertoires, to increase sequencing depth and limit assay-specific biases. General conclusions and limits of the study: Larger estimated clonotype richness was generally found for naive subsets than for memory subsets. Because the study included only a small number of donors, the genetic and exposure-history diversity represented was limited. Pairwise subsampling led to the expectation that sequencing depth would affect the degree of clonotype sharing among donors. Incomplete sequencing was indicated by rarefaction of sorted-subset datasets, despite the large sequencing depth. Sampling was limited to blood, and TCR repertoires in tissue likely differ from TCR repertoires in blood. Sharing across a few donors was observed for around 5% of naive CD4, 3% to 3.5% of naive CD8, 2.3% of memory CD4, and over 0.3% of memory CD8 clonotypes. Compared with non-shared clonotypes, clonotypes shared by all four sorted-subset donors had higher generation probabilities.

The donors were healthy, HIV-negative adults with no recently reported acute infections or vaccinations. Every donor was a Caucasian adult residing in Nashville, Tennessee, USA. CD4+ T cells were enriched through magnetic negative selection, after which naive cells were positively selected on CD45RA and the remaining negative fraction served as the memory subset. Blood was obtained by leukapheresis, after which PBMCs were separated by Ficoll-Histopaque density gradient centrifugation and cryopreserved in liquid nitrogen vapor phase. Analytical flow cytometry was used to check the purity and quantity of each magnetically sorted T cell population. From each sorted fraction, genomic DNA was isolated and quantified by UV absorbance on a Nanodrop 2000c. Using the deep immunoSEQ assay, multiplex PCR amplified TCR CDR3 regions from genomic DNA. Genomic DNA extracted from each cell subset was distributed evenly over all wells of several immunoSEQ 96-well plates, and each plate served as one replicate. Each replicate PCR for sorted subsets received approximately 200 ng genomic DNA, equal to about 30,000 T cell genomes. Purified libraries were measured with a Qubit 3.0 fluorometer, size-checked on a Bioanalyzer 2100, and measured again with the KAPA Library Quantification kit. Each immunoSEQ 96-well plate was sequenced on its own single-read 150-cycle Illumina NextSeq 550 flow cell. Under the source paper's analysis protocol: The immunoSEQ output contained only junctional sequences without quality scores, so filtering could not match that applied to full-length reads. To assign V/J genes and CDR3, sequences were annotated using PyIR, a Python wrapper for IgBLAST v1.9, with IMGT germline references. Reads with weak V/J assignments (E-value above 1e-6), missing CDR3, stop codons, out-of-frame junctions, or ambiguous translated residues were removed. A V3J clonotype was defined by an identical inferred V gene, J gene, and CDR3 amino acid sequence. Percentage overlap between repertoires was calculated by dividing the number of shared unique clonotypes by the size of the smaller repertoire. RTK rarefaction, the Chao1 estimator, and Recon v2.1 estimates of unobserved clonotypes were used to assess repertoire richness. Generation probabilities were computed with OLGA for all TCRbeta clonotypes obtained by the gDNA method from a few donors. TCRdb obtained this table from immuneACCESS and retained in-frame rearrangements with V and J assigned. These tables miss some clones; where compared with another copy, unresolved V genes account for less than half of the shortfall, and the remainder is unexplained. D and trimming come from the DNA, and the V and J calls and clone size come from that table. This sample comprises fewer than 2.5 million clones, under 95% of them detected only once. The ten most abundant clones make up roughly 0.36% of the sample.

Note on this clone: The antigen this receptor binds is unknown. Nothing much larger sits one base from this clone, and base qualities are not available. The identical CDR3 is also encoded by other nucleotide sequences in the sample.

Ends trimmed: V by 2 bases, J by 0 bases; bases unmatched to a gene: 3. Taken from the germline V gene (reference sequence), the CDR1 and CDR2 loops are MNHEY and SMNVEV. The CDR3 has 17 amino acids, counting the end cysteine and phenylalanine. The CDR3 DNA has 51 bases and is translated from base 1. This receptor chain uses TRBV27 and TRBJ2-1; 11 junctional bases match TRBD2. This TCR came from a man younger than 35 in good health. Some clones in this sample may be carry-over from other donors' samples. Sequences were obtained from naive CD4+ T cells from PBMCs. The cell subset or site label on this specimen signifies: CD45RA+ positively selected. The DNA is TGTGCCAGCAGTTTACTAGCGGGAGGCAGCTCCTACAATGAGCAGTTCTTC. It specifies CASSLLAGGSSYNEQFF.